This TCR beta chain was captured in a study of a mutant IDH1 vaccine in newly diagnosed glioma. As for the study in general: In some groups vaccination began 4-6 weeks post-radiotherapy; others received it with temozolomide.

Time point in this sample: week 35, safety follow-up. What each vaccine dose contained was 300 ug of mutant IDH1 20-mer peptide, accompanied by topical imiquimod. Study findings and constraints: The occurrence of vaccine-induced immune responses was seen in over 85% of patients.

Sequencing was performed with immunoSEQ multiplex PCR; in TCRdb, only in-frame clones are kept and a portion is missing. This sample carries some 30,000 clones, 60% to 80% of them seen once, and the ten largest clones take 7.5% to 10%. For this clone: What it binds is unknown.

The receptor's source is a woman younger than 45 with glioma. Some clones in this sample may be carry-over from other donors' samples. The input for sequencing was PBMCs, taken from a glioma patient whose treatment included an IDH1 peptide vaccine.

The DNA for the CDR3 is TGTGCCAGCAGTCGAAACAGAAACACTGAAGCTTTCTTT. Protein sequence: CASSRNRNTEAFF. The chain recombines TRBV6-6 with TRBJ1-1; D is unclear. The CDR3 is made up of 13 amino acids. The V gene lost 5 bases and the J gene lost 2 bases, with 9 bases spanning the gap. CDR1 and CDR2 (germline): MNHNY, SVGAGI (reference sequence).